What follows describes a single T cell receptor beta chain. This sample is drawn from a study of blood T cell repertoires in COVID-19. Study-level background: The samples span acute and convalescent COVID-19 from the United States, Italy and Spain. T cells, B-cell-depleted T cells, or PBMCs provided the cDNA or gDNA that served as material.

Authors' processing steps: Reference gene primers were amplified, and this amplification served to estimate nucleated cell counts. Using immunoSEQ multiplex PCR, the repertoire was profiled, and TCRdb retains in-frame clones only, with some absent. That table furnishes V, J and clone size, whereas the DNA furnished D and trimming. Altogether 50,000 to 65,000 clones are present, more than 75% being singletons, with the ten largest covering approximately 5%. V dropped 0 bases and J dropped 2; count of bases not matched to a gene: 4. The germline V gene encodes CDR1 LGHNA and CDR2 YNFKEQ. The length of the CDR3 is 17 residues.

This chain connects TRBV4-2 to TRBJ2-3; 11 nucleotides match TRBD2. The receptor's source is a man in his forties or fifties with active COVID-19. The specimen was peripheral blood. CDR3 in DNA: TGTGCCAGCAGCCAAGACACTAGCGGGGGATACACAGATACGCAGTATTTT. Translation gives CASSQDTSGGYTDTQYF.